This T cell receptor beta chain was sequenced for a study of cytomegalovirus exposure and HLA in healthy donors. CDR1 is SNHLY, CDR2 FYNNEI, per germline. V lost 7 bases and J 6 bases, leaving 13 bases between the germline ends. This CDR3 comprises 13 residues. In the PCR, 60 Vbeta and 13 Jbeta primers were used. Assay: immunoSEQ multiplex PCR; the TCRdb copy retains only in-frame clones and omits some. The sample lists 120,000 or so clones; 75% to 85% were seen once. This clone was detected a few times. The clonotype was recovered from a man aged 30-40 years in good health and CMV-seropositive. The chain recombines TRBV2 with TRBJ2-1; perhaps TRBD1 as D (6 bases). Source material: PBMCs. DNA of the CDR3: TGTGCCAGCAAAACAGGGCCGGCCAATGAGCAGTTCTTC. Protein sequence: CASKTGPANEQFF. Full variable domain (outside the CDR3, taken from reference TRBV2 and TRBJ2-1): EPEVTQTPSHQVTQMGQEVILRCVPISNHLYFYWYRQILGQKVEFLVSFYNNEISEKSEIFDDQFSVERPDGSNFTLKIRSTKLEDSAMYFCASKTGPANEQFFGPGTRLTVL.